This TCR beta chain was obtained from a study of T cell responses to AZD1222 COVID-19 vaccine (dated by TCRdb to 2020 to 2022). Describing the broader study: AZD1222 recipients whose second dose came at about 4 weeks and those whose second dose came at about 12 weeks were combined into one group, since spike-specific TCR depth and breadth did not differ between the two schedules. A total of 230 to 250 trial participants underwent TCR sequencing, of whom more than 200 had received two doses of AZD1222 and 26 had received two doses of the MenACWY control vaccine. Trial participants were enrolled by age into 18-55, 56-69 and 70-plus year subgroups, with 148, 28 and 57 TCR-sequenced participants respectively.

Based on the germline V gene, the CDR1 and CDR2 sequences are SGHDN and FVKESK. Including the terminal cysteine and phenylalanine, the CDR3 comprises 13 residues. This entry keeps only the CDR3 DNA: 39 bases, framed from base 1. Here V drops 1 base and J drops 6 bases, and the junction holds 2 bases not matched to any gene. Overall results and qualifications from the work: Reportedly, almost half of the unique spike-specific TCRs recognized epitopes lying outside the regions that are mutated in the B.1.351 and B.1.1.7 variants. Conclusions about previously exposed vaccinees are limited because only six or seven AZD1222 recipients were SARS-CoV-2 seropositive at baseline. The whole spike protein was spanned by vaccine-associated CD4 TCRs, and dominant responses were seen in regions 160-218 and 743-854. Because no day 14 peak-response samples were available, the repertoires could be characterized only after the peak T cell response. Participants were mostly white British and included more females than males, and it was suggested by the authors that clonal diversity may have been underestimated. A significant rise in spike-specific TCR breadth and depth was observed after two AZD1222 doses relative to day 0 and relative to MenACWY recipients. The 56-69-year group was small, and its depth increase did not reach significance, likely because of low power.

With respect to this clone: It lacks a known antigen. The input lacks base qualities; no much larger clone sits a single base away.

The CDR3 regions of human TCRbeta chains were analyzed by immunosequencing. The authors' pipeline ran thus. Repertoire TCRs were checked for matches against a reference library of SARS-CoV-2-specific TCRs that had been generated using the MIRA antigen-specificity platform. Breadth was defined as the fraction of unique TCRs that were SARS-CoV-2-associated. Depth was defined as the fraction of total T cells that were SARS-CoV-2-associated. Using the MIRA data, each spike-specific TCR was mapped to the spike region that the TCR reacts to and placed in a CD4 or CD8 class. Log10-transformed breadth and depth values were compared by one-way ANOVA with Sidak's multiple comparisons tests. Drawn from immuneACCESS, this table holds only the in-frame rearrangements with V and J called that TCRdb kept. Clones are partly lost; checked studies trace under half to an unresolved V gene and leave the rest unexplained. That table furnishes V, J and clone size, whereas the DNA furnished D and trimming. The sample table shows more than 50,000 clones, and around 89% are seen once. Just under 2% of the sample is held by the ten biggest clonotypes.

Interpreted using the paper, the time point label stands for: baseline before first vaccination. Samples from vaccinated people were obtained from the UK trials COV001 and COV002, which included a single-blind randomized controlled phase 2/3 trial of AZD1222 (ChAdOx1 nCoV-19) in healthy adults. Trial participant PBMC samples were collected at day 0 and day 28 after the second dose for TCRbeta chain sequencing. The input for sequencing was peripheral blood, taken on day 0 of AZD1222 vaccination. The source is an adult in good health. The rearrangement joined TRBV14 to TRBJ2-7; a stretch of 8 junction bases matches TRBD2. The DNA sequence is given as TGTGCCAGCAGCCAAGGGACTAGCAGCGAGCAGTACTTC. The encoded protein is CASSQGTSSEQYF.